This T cell receptor beta chain was sequenced for a study of Ad26.COV2.S vaccination and SARS-CoV-2 variants. Study in general: Doses of Ad26.COV2.S were injected into muscle once or twice, 56 days apart.

Regarding the study as a whole: Vaccinees displayed broader spike-specific TCR repertoires than placebo recipients.

As regards this clone: Its target is unknown.

CDR3 length: 17 amino acids. Germline CDR1 and CDR2: MGHRA and YSYEKL. Deletions cut 3 bases from V and 2 bases from J, with 19 bases between. Treatment reported: some 19 received Ad26.COV2.S at low or high dose, single or two shots; about 5 received placebo; per-sample allocation not given. Vaccine and placebo recipients were sampled on day 63 after the first injection. The repertoire was sequenced with immunoSEQ multiplex PCR; TCRdb's copy has only in-frame clones and lacks some. Among a few hundred thousand clones listed, around four fifths were seen once. The sample here was peripheral blood, taken in a trial of Ad26.COV2.S vaccine versus placebo. The J gene is TRBJ1-1, the V gene TRBV4-1, with D perhaps TRBD1 (5 bases). The clonotype comes from a person between 18 and 59 years old who received the Ad26.COV2.S COVID-19 vaccine or a placebo. CDR3 sequence: CASSHLQGRGGNTEAFF. CDR3 nucleotide sequence: TGCGCCAGCAGCCATCTTCAGGGAAGGGGTGGAAACACTGAAGCTTTCTTT.